This T cell receptor beta chain was found in a study of technical replicates of blood from a few donors. This CDR3 comprises 16 residues. V was trimmed by 4 bases and J by 0 bases, leaving 11 bases between them. Germline lookup yields CDR1 SGHNT and CDR2 YYREEE (reference sequence). Some clones are missing from TCRdb's copy, which holds only in-frame ones; the method was immunoSEQ multiplex PCR. Of about 78,000 clones listed, approximately 93% are singletons. This clone was observed once. The rearrangement links TRBV5-4 to TRBJ2-6, with D tentatively TRBD1 (6 bases). The sequenced material came from T cells isolated from PBMCs. The sequence was collected from a human donor in good health. CDR3 DNA: TGTGCCAGCAGCAGGGACATAGACTCTGGGGCCAACGTCCTGACTTTC. Residues: CASSRDIDSGANVLTF.